The clone carrying this T cell receptor (beta chain) has only one observation. The CDR3 totals 15 residues. Germline V lookup: CDR1 MNHNY, CDR2 SVGAGI (reference sequence). The V gene end was trimmed by 6 bases and the J gene end by 2 bases; junction bases not matched to a gene: 8. Generated by immunoSEQ multiplex PCR, the TCRdb table keeps only in-frame clones and is missing some. The profile covers 200,000 to 250,000 clones, with around 88% appearing a single time and approximately 14% taken by the ten largest. These data belong to a study of blood T cell repertoires in COVID-19. The source material was PBMCs or T cells enriched from blood (not recorded which). This chain uses TRBV6-6 with TRBJ2-7; 9 positions agree with TRBD1. The receptor comes from a woman aged 45-59 years with acute COVID-19. The CDR3 DNA follows: TGTGCCAGCAGCTACCTGGGACAGGGTGCCTACGAGCAGTACTTC. It specifies CASSYLGQGAYEQYF.